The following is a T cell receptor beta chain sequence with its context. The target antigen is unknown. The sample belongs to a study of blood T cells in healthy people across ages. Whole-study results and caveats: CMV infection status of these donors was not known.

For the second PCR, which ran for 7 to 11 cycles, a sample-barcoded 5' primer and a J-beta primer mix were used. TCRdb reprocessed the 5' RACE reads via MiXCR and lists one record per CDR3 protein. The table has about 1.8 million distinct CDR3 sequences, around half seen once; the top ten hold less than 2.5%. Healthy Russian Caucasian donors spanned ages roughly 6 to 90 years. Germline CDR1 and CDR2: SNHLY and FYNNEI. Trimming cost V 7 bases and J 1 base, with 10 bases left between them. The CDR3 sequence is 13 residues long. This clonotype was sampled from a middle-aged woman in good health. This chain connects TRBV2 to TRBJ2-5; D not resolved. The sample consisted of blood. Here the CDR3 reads CASKPRGQETQYF. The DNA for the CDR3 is TGTGCCAGCAAGCCGCGAGGCCAAGAGACCCAGTACTTC.